This section outlines one T cell receptor beta chain sequence together with its context. Its specificity is unknown. Each single cDNA molecule received a unique molecular identifier. TCRdb analysed the 5' RACE reads with MiXCR anew, one entry per CDR3 protein. The sample contains roughly 24,000 distinct CDR3 sequences, 3% to 4% of which appear only once. CDR1 is SGHRS and CDR2 is YFSETQ in the germline V gene. Trimming pared 4 bases from V and 1 base from J, leaving 8 bases between. This CDR3 is built from 13 residues. The sample belongs to a study of early T cells in non-severe SARS-CoV-2 infection. About the study: Chains were not paired, and sequencing was done on bulk RNA from unsorted whole blood. Whole-study results and caveats: Sequences matched to VDJdb favored anti-spike CD8 responses, while private and CD4 specificities were missed.

The sequenced sample was whole blood. This chain uses TRBV5-1 with TRBJ1-1; D is uncertain. The source of this sequence is an adult who was a healthcare worker with PCR-confirmed SARS-CoV-2 infection or an uninfected control (not recorded which). CDR3: CASSLDRNTEAFF. For the CDR3, the DNA is TGCGCCAGCAGCCTCGACCGGAACACTGAAGCTTTCTTT.